One sample yielded the 32 T cell receptor beta chains listed below, sequenced in a study of T cell responses to AZD1222 COVID-19 vaccine. Here immunoSEQ multiplex PCR was the method, and the copy in TCRdb shows in-frame clones only, minus some. Of about 210,000 clones listed, 85% to 95% are singletons. The sample in question was peripheral blood, obtained on day 0 of AZD1222 vaccination. Receptors originate from an adult in good health.

This rearrangement joins TRBV7-9 to TRBJ2-7, with D perhaps being TRBD1 or TRBD2 (5 bases each). The CDR3 consists of 15 residues. Germline V gives CDR1 SEHNR, CDR2 FQNEAQ (reference sequence). V lost 3 bases to trimming and J lost 6 bases, with 18 bases between them. The CDR3 spells CASSFFDRGVPEQYF. CDR3 coding DNA: TGTGCCAGCAGCTTTTTTGATAGGGGAGTACCCGAGCAGTACTTC.

As DNA, the CDR3 is TGTGCCAGCAGCTCCCCGATTACCCCAACCGGGGAGCTGTTTTTT. Amino acids: CASSSPITPTGELFF. The rearrangement joins TRBV11-1 to TRBJ2-2; D gene uncertain. This CDR3 comprises 15 residues. CDR1 and CDR2 (germline): SGHAT, FQDESV (reference sequence). The V and J ends lost 4 bases and 5 bases respectively, with 14 bases between them.

The rearrangement joins TRBV13 to TRBJ1-2; 9 nucleotides agree with TRBD1. The CDR3 has 16 residues. Germline CDR1 PRHDT, CDR2 FYEKMQ (reference sequence). The V gene end was trimmed by 6 bases and the J gene end by 7 bases; junction bases not matched to a gene: 15. CDR3 amino acids: CASSYEPGDRASGYTF. The CDR3 nucleotides read TGTGCCAGCAGTTACGAGCCTGGGGACAGGGCTTCTGGCTACACCTTC. Using reference TRBV13 and TRBJ1-2 for the parts outside the CDR3, the full variable domain is AAGVIQSPRHLIKEKRETATLKCYPIPRHDTVYWYQQGPGQDPQFLISFYEKMQSDKGSIPDRFSAQQFSDYHSELNMSSLELGDSALYFCASSYEPGDRASGYTFGSGTRLTVV.

The chain employs TRBV18 and TRBJ2-7; D remains unclear. The V end lost 6 bases, the J end lost 0 bases, and 9 bases lay between the germline ends. The germline CDR1 and CDR2 sequences are KGHSH and LQKENI. The length of the CDR3 is 13 residues. CDR3 nucleotide sequence: TGTGCCAGCTCCCCGGGCTACTCCTACGAGCAGTACTTC. Its protein is CASSPGYSYEQYF.

This clone came up a few times. The chain combines TRBV30 with TRBJ2-1; the D gene is possibly TRBD1 (6 bases). V lost 1 base to trimming and J lost 7 bases, with 8 bases between them. The V gene's germline CDR1 is GTSNPN and CDR2 SVGIG (reference sequence). The CDR3 is made up of 12 amino acids. CDR3 residues: CAWSGQVNEQFF. For the CDR3, the DNA is TGTGCCTGGAGTGGACAGGTGAATGAGCAGTTCTTC.

This rearrangement joins TRBV5-1 to TRBJ2-1; D unclear. Germline lookup yields CDR1 SGHRS and CDR2 YFSETQ. This CDR3 region has 14 residues. The V end lost 2 bases, the J end lost 3 bases, and 9 bases lay between the germline ends. The CDR3 DNA reads as TGCGCCAGCAGCTTCTCGACAAGCTACAATGAGCAGTTCTTC. Translating gives CASSFSTSYNEQFF.

CDR3 region: CASSLRQGAVDTEAFF. The CDR3, as DNA: TGCGCCAGCAGCTTGCGACAGGGGGCCGTCGACACTGAAGCTTTCTTT. The chain is built from TRBV5-1 and TRBJ1-1; TRBD1 agrees at 10 bases. The V segment lost 1 base and the J segment 3 bases; nucleotides outside the gene matches: 6. In germline, CDR1 is SGHRS, CDR2 YFSETQ. The CDR3 totals 16 residues.

The chain is built from TRBV10-3 and TRBJ1-2; D might be TRBD1 (5 bases). CDR1 and CDR2 from the germline V gene are ENHRY and SYGVKD. This CDR3 has 14 amino acids. Trimming removed 2 bases from V and 2 bases from J, with 9 bases in between. The CDR3 region is CAISEGGDNYGYTF. The CDR3 region has the DNA TGTGCCATCAGTGAGGGGGGGGACAACTATGGCTACACCTTC.

The chain combines TRBV5-4 with TRBJ1-2; 12 nucleotides line up with TRBD1. Germline V gene sequence: CDR1 SGHNT, CDR2 YYREEE (reference sequence). V shed 0 bases and J 7 bases; nucleotides not matched to a gene: 7. The CDR3 is 16 amino acids. CDR3 loop: CASSLVGTGGKSGYTF. The CDR3 DNA reads TGTGCCAGCAGCTTGGTGGGGACAGGGGGCAAGTCTGGCTACACCTTC. The entire variable domain, with the rest obtained from reference TRBV5-4 and TRBJ1-2, is as follows: ETGVTQSPTHLIKTRGQQVTLRCSSQSGHNTVSWYQQALGQGPQFIFQYYREEENGRGNFPPRFSGLQFPNYSSELNVNALELDDSALYLCASSLVGTGGKSGYTFGSGTRLTVV.

V is TRBV5-1 and J is TRBJ1-1; D remains ambiguous. The length of the CDR3 is 16 residues. The V end was cut by 4 bases, the J end by 5 bases, with 21 bases between. Germline CDR1 reads SGHRS; CDR2 reads YFSETQ. The CDR3 loop is CASSLRAAGAGTEAFF. The CDR3 bases are TGCGCCAGCAGCCTCCGGGCTGCAGGTGCGGGAACTGAAGCTTTCTTT. The full variable domain, with the rest looked up from reference TRBV5-1 and TRBJ1-1, is KAGVTQTPRYLIKTRGQQVTLSCSPISGHRSVSWYQQTPGQGLQFLFEYFSETQRNKGNFPGRFSGRQFSNSRSEMNVSTLELGDSALYLCASSLRAAGAGTEAFFGQGTRLTVV.

The sample holds one count of this clone. The rearrangement links TRBV19 to TRBJ2-7; 9 bases fit TRBD1. The CDR3 is 12 amino acids. V shed 6 bases and J 3 bases; nucleotides not matched to a gene: 0. Germline V lookup: CDR1 LNHDA, CDR2 SQIVND (reference sequence). CDR3 in DNA: TGTGCCAGTAGGGACAGGGGCTACGAGCAGTACTTC. Translated: CASRDRGYEQYF. Based on the CDR3 plus reference TRBV19 and TRBJ2-7, the full variable domain is DGGITQSPKYLFRKEGQNVTLSCEQNLNHDAMYWYRQDPGQGLRLIYYSQIVNDFQKGDIAEGYSVSREKKESFPLTVTSAQKNPTAFYLCASRDRGYEQYFGPGTRLTVT.

This chain connects TRBV4-1 to TRBJ1-6, with D possibly matching TRBD1 (6 bases). This CDR3 has 21 residues. With 0 bases removed from V and 0 bases from J, the gap between germline ends came to 21 bases. CDR1 and CDR2 (germline): MGHRA, YSYEKL. CDR3 nucleotides: TGCGCCAGCAGCCAAGACCCCGAACGATTACAGGGTGGCTCCTATAATTCACCCCTCCACTTT. Its protein product is CASSQDPERLQGGSYNSPLHF.

CDR3 in amino acids: CASSSAGTGEEKLFF. In DNA, the CDR3 is TGTGCCAGCAGTTCTGCCGGGACAGGGGAGGAAAAACTGTTTTTT. The rearrangement uses TRBV6-2 or TRBV6-3 and TRBJ1-4, with 10 positions matching TRBD1. With 4 bases clipped from V and 8 bases from J, the junction kept 7 bases outside the gene matches. Germline-derived CDR1 and CDR2 are MNHEY and SVGEGT. The CDR3 is made up of 15 amino acids.

The CDR3 coding sequence is TGTGCCAGCAGCGTGCCGGGACAGGGGAGTTACTATGGCTACACCTTC. Translating gives CASSVPGQGSYYGYTF. V is TRBV3-1 (or the pseudogene TRBV3-2) and J is TRBJ1-2; 10 bases align to TRBD1. Unmatched junction bases numbered 9, after V lost 5 bases and J lost 3 bases. CDR1 and CDR2 from the germline V gene are LGHDT and YNNKEL (reference sequence). This CDR3 is built from 16 residues.

The rearrangement joins TRBV14 to TRBJ1-1, with TRBD1 identical over 8 bases. V shed 5 bases, J shed 4 bases, and the junction held 15 bases outside the gene matches. The V gene's germline CDR1 is SGHDN and CDR2 FVKESK. This CDR3 spans 17 amino acids. CDR3 amino acids: CASSFQGQARLGTEAFF. CDR3 sequence (DNA): TGTGCCAGCAGCTTCCAGGGACAGGCCCGACTAGGCACTGAAGCTTTCTTT.

The V gene is TRBV7-6, the J gene TRBJ1-2; 7 bases align to TRBD1. This CDR3 has 18 amino acids. Germline CDR1 and CDR2: SGHVS and FNYEAQ. Germline trimming cut 5 bases from V and 5 bases from J; bases unmatched to any gene: 20. The CDR3, as DNA: TGTGCCAGCAGCCTAATTCCGGGACAGCCCCTGTCTCGGTATGGCTACACCTTC. It is translated as CASSLIPGQPLSRYGYTF.

The chain recombines TRBV7-2 with TRBJ1-5; D is unclear. This CDR3 spans 13 amino acids. Germline loops: CDR1 SGHTA, CDR2 FQGNSA. The V gene lost 9 bases and the J gene lost 2 bases, with 11 bases spanning the gap. The CDR3 nucleotides read TGTGCCAGTGCGGGCCAACGCAATCAGCCCCAGCATTTT. Protein sequence: CASAGQRNQPQHF.

This sequence joins TRBV28 and TRBJ1-2, with 8 bases matching TRBD1. This CDR3 comprises 15 residues. V trimming: 6 bases; J trimming: 3 bases; junction bases outside the gene matches: 9. Looked up from germline, CDR1 is MDHEN and CDR2 is SYDVKM. CDR3 region: CASSISTGVDYGYTF. The CDR3 nucleotides are TGTGCCAGCAGCATTTCGACAGGGGTGGACTATGGCTACACCTTC.

The V gene is TRBV6-8, the J gene TRBJ1-6, with D unclear. The germline gives CDR1 MNHGY, CDR2 SAAAGT. The CDR3 loop spans 13 amino acids. The V gene lost 7 bases and the J gene lost 8 bases, with 12 bases spanning the gap. CDR3: CASIDGNYSPLHF. The CDR3, as DNA: TGTGCCAGCATAGATGGGAATTATTCACCCCTCCACTTT.

This sequence joins TRBV6-5 and TRBJ2-3, with D possibly being TRBD1 or TRBD2 (6 bases each). Germline V gene lookup returns CDR1 MNHEY and CDR2 SVGAGI. This CDR3 is built from 12 residues. The ends were cut back, 8 bases at V and 4 bases at J, with 10 bases in the middle. CDR3 sequence: CASLRGADTQYF. Here the CDR3 DNA reads TGTGCCAGCTTGAGGGGGGCAGATACGCAGTATTTT.

The genes are TRBV5-4 and TRBJ1-2; D possibly corresponds to TRBD1 (6 bases). Between the trimmed V and J ends, which lost 2 bases and 7 bases, there was a span of 15 bases. The CDR3 loop spans 14 amino acids. Germline V lookup: CDR1 SGHNT, CDR2 YYREEE (reference sequence). CDR3 residues: CASSLQGVQGGYTF. The CDR3 DNA follows: TGTGCCAGCAGCTTACAGGGAGTTCAGGGTGGCTACACCTTC.

This chain joins TRBV13 and TRBJ1-1; tentatively, D is TRBD1 (6 bases). CDR3 size: 15 residues. Germline assignment: CDR1 PRHDT and CDR2 FYEKMQ (reference sequence). V gave up 4 bases and J gave up 3 bases, with 15 bases separating them. The CDR3 reads CASSSTDGTHTEAFF. In DNA form, the CDR3 reads TGTGCCAGCAGCTCAACGGACGGGACACACACTGAAGCTTTCTTT.

This sequence joins TRBV24-1 and TRBJ1-5; 10 bases match TRBD1. Germline V gives CDR1 KGHDR, CDR2 SFDVKD. The trim removed 5 bases at V and 6 bases at J, leaving 6 bases unmatched. The CDR3 covers 15 residues. The CDR3 region has the DNA TGTGCCACCAGTGGAACGACAGGGGGCTTTCAGCCCCAGCATTTT. Amino acid sequence: CATSGTTGGFQPQHF.

V gene TRBV19 combines with J gene TRBJ1-1, with TRBD1 matching 8 bases. J gave up 4 bases and V 5 bases, and 6 bases lay outside the gene matches. CDR1 is LNHDA, CDR2 SQIVND, per germline (reference sequence). This CDR3 contains 14 residues. The CDR3 DNA is TGTGCCAGTAGTGTCAGGGGGCGAGGCACTGAAGCTTTCTTT. As protein: CASSVRGRGTEAFF.

The rearrangement links TRBV27 to TRBJ1-2; 7 positions match TRBD1. Trimming at V came to 5 bases and at J to 6 bases, leaving 12 bases not matched to a gene. The germline CDR1 and CDR2 sequences are MNHEY and SMNVEV (reference sequence). The CDR3 loop spans 15 amino acids. The DNA for the CDR3 is TGTGCCAGCAGTCCATATACGGGGCAGGGGGATGGCTACACCTTC. It codes for CASSPYTGQGDGYTF.

The DNA of the CDR3 is TGTGCCAGAAGCTTGCGCAGCAAGTCTGCCTATGGCTACACCTTC. Its translation is CARSLRSKSAYGYTF. The chain uses TRBV5-3 and TRBJ1-2, with no clear D. TRBV5-3 falls under the ORF class, with uncertain function. This CDR3 is built from 15 residues. Trimming cost V 1 base and J 4 bases, with 14 bases left between them.

J is TRBJ2-1 and V is TRBV19, with 8 bases identical to TRBD1. Germline V gives CDR1 LNHDA, CDR2 SQIVND (reference sequence). CDR3 size: 14 residues. The V segment lost 6 bases and the J segment 10 bases; nucleotides outside the gene matches: 11. Written as DNA, the CDR3 is TGTGCCAGTAGGCCTGGACAGGGAGCCAGCGAGCAGTTCTTC. It codes for CASRPGQGASEQFF.

The V gene is TRBV5-1, the J gene TRBJ2-5; D may be TRBD1 or TRBD2 (6 bases each). Trimming took off 0 bases at V and 4 bases at J, with 10 bases between the two ends. The V gene's germline CDR1 is SGHRS and CDR2 YFSETQ. The CDR3 totals 14 residues. The CDR3 sequence is CASSLGRGRETQYF. The CDR3 bases are TGCGCCAGCAGCTTGGGGAGGGGGAGAGAGACCCAGTACTTC.

This rearrangement joins TRBV3-1 (or the pseudogene TRBV3-2) to TRBJ2-2, with 10 positions matching TRBD2. Germline CDR1 is LGHDT and CDR2 is YNNKEL (reference sequence). The V and J ends lost 1 base and 6 bases, in that order; junction bases with no gene match: 5. The CDR3 runs to 16 residues. This CDR3 is CASSQGDSGGSGELFF. The CDR3 DNA reads as TGTGCCAGCAGCCAAGGGGATAGCGGGGGGTCCGGGGAGCTGTTTTTT.

The genes are TRBV27 and TRBJ1-2; perhaps TRBD1 as D (6 bases). The CDR3 spans 15 residues. Trimming shortened V by 8 bases and J by 6 bases, and 22 bases separated the two germline ends. Germline loops: CDR1 MNHEY, CDR2 SMNVEV (reference sequence). The CDR3, as DNA: TGTGCCAGCCGGGACAACGCTCTTTTATGGGATGGCTACACCTTC. Translation: CASRDNALLWDGYTF.

The chain uses TRBV7-9 and TRBJ2-2, with 7 bases lining up with TRBD1. J was trimmed by 2 bases and V by 5 bases; bases with no gene match: 8. Germline values: CDR1 SEHNR, CDR2 FQNEAQ (reference sequence). The CDR3 is made up of 16 amino acids. The CDR3 bases are TGTGCCAGCAGCCAGGGGCAGGGGGAAAACACCGGGGAGCTGTTTTTT. Translation: CASSQGQGENTGELFF. The full variable domain, with the rest looked up from reference TRBV7-9 and TRBJ2-2, is DTGVSQNPRHKITKRGQNVTFRCDPISEHNRLYWYRQTLGQGPEFLTYFQNEAQLEKSRLLSDRFSAERPKGSFSTLEIQRTEQGDSAMYLCASSQGQGENTGELFFGEGSRLTVL.

This clone was picked up a small number of times. V and J are TRBV11-3 and TRBJ1-2; possible D gene TRBD1, 5 bases. This CDR3 spans 14 amino acids. Between the trimmed V and J ends, which lost 3 bases and 1 base, there was a span of 9 bases. CDR1 is SGHNT, CDR2 YENEEA, per germline. CDR3 protein: CASSFPGLNYGYTF. The CDR3 DNA reads as TGTGCCAGCAGCTTCCCGGGACTTAACTATGGCTACACCTTC.